The clone carrying this T cell receptor (beta chain) was detected a few times. Antigen specificity is unknown. The sample is drawn from a study of OX40 agonist ivuxolimab in advanced cancers. The CDR3 sequence is 12 residues long. Trimming took off 5 bases at V and 2 bases at J, with 6 bases between the two ends. Per germline, CDR1 SGHTA and CDR2 FQGNSA. Repertoires were generated with immunoSEQ multiplex PCR, while TCRdb's copy carries only in-frame clones and drops some. The table has 100,000 or so clones, more than 75% seen once; the top ten hold about 0.81%. Study findings and constraints: Partial responders at 0.1-3.0 mg/kg showed near-lowest clonal expansion.

The source is an adult with an advanced solid tumor such as melanoma, head and neck, liver or kidney cancer. The chain links TRBV7-2 to TRBJ1-1, with no clear D. Sample: CD4+ or CD8+ T cells sorted from blood, taken in a trial of the OX40 agonist ivuxolimab. The CDR3 loop is CASSRPNTEAFF. CDR3 bases: TGTGCCAGCAGCCGCCCTAACACTGAAGCTTTCTTT.